The 27 T cell receptor beta chains reported below all come from one sample, sequenced in a study of radiotherapy plus CTLA-4 blockade in lung cancer. Profiled with immunoSEQ multiplex PCR; TCRdb holds only in-frame clones, not every one. The table lists under 95,000 clones, 78% of them singletons. The material was peripheral blood, obtained from a patient treated with radiotherapy plus ipilimumab. These receptors came from a human donor with non-small cell lung cancer whose response to radiotherapy plus ipilimumab could not be evaluated. Some clones in this sample may be carry-over from other donors' samples.

This clone was counted once. The rearrangement links TRBV7-9 to TRBJ2-2; the D gene is possibly TRBD1 (5 bases). The length of the CDR3 is 17 residues. Germline CDR1 reads SEHNR; CDR2 reads FQNEAQ (reference sequence). Deletions cut 0 bases from V and 5 bases from J, with 16 bases between. This CDR3 reads CASSLAPPGSRTGELFF. CDR3 sequence (DNA): TGTGCCAGCAGCTTAGCGCCCCCAGGGTCGCGGACCGGGGAGCTGTTTTTT.

The J gene is TRBJ2-3, the V gene TRBV9; 9 positions agree with TRBD1. The germline V gene has CDR1 SGDLS and CDR2 YYNGEE. This CDR3 has 14 amino acids. V shed 4 bases and J 6 bases; nucleotides not matched to a gene: 6. The CDR3 nucleotides are TGTGCCAGCAGCTCGGGACAGGGAACCGATACGCAGTATTTT. Its protein is CASSSGQGTDTQYF.

This chain joins TRBV6-1 and TRBJ2-3; maybe TRBD2 (6 bases). CDR3 length equals 15 residues. Trimming removed 7 bases at V and 1 base at J, with 15 bases between. Germline CDR1 is MNHNS and CDR2 is SASEGT. The CDR3 coding sequence is TGTGCCAGCACCCGGCAGGGCGGGGGCACAGATACGCAGTATTTT. It specifies CASTRQGGGTDTQYF.

This clone was seen a handful of times. The chain recombines TRBV30 with TRBJ1-1, with TRBD1 matching 7 bases. Germline V gene sequence: CDR1 GTSNPN, CDR2 SVGIG (reference sequence). There are 13 residues in the CDR3. With V trimmed by 3 bases and J by 1 base, 2 bases remained unmatched. The CDR3, as DNA: TGTGCCTGGAGCGGGGACAGGAACACTGAAGCTTTCTTT. Protein: CAWSGDRNTEAFF.

The V gene is TRBV7-9, the J gene TRBJ1-4; 8 positions match TRBD1. J was trimmed by 10 bases and V by 5 bases; bases with no gene match: 18. This CDR3 is built from 17 residues. Germline V gene lookup returns CDR1 SEHNR and CDR2 FQNEAQ (reference sequence). The CDR3 reads CASSPQLWSRGPVKLFF. The CDR3 bases are TGTGCCAGCAGCCCCCAGTTGTGGAGCAGGGGGCCCGTAAAACTGTTTTTT.

This clone was seen a few times. The genes are TRBV7-9 and TRBJ1-6; perhaps TRBD1 as D (6 bases). The CDR3 loop spans 15 amino acids. V gave up 3 bases and J gave up 7 bases, with 13 bases separating them. From germline, CDR1 is SEHNR and CDR2 FQNEAQ (reference sequence). The chain's CDR3 is CASSLGQGKNSPLHF. Here the CDR3 DNA reads TGTGCCAGCAGCTTGGGTCAGGGGAAGAATTCACCCCTCCACTTT.

The V gene is TRBV5-1, the J gene TRBJ2-5; 12 nucleotides match TRBD1. With 3 bases clipped from V and 5 bases from J, the junction kept 11 bases outside the gene matches. CDR3 length equals 17 residues. Per the germline V gene, CDR1 is SGHRS and CDR2 is YFSETQ. Here the CDR3 reads CASSYSPGTGGAETQYF. The CDR3 nucleotides are TGCGCCAGCAGCTACTCCCCCGGGACAGGGGGCGCGGAGACCCAGTACTTC.

A single count supports this clone. The chain carries TRBV18 and TRBJ1-5; D remains ambiguous. V dropped 6 bases and J dropped 3 bases, with 18 bases sitting between them. CDR1 and CDR2 from the germline V gene are KGHSH and LQKENI. This CDR3 has 16 amino acids. CDR3 residues: CASSPSWSGDNQPQHF. The CDR3 bases are TGTGCCAGCTCTCCCTCCTGGTCCGGGGACAATCAGCCCCAGCATTTT.

The chain recombines TRBV4-3 with TRBJ2-3, with 9 bases lining up with TRBD2. V was pared by 0 bases and J by 5 bases, with 6 bases of the junction left unmatched. Germline V gene sequence: CDR1 LGHNA, CDR2 YSLEER. The CDR3 covers 16 residues. The CDR3 DNA reads TGCGCCAGCAGCCAAGAATCCGCGGGGGGGGTAGATACGCAGTATTTT. This gives the protein CASSQESAGGVDTQYF.

This clone has a single count. The chain has TRBV2 and TRBJ1-2; tentative D call: TRBD1 (6 bases). Germline CDR1 and CDR2: SNHLY and FYNNEI. This CDR3 comprises 15 residues. V dropped 10 bases and J dropped 0 bases, with 18 bases sitting between them. CDR3 nucleotides: TGTGCCACCCCCCCGGGACGGACAGCTAACTATGGCTACACCTTC. It yields the protein CATPPGRTANYGYTF.

This sequence joins TRBV20-1 and TRBJ2-5; D gene uncertain. CDR3 length equals 10 residues. Germline V lookup: CDR1 DFQATT, CDR2 SNEGSKA (reference sequence). The V gene lost 0 bases and the J gene lost 7 bases, with 3 bases spanning the gap. CDR3 sequence reads: CSAREATQYF. DNA for the CDR3: TGCAGTGCTAGAGAGGCGACCCAGTACTTC.

This clone was seen only a few times. The rearrangement uses TRBV5-1 and TRBJ1-2, with D uncertain. V gave up 0 bases and J gave up 3 bases, with 6 bases separating them. Germline V gene lookup returns CDR1 SGHRS and CDR2 YFSETQ. CDR3 length: 13 amino acids. The CDR3 spells CASSLDPDYGYTF. In nucleotides, the CDR3 is TGCGCCAGCAGCTTGGATCCAGACTATGGCTACACCTTC.

This rearrangement joins TRBV7-2 to TRBJ1-2; TRBD1 aligns across 8 bases. V gave up 10 bases and J gave up 13 bases; unmatched junction bases: 17. CDR3 length: 13 residues. CDR1 and CDR2 from the germline V gene are SGHTA and FQGNSA. The CDR3 sequence: CAIVLPGQVLTTF. The CDR3 region has the DNA TGTGCCATCGTTCTACCGGGACAGGTCCTAACCACCTTC.

The CDR3 loop reads CASSESFNEKLFF. CDR3 in DNA: TGCGCCAGCAGCGAGTCGTTTAATGAAAAACTGTTTTTT. The chain uses TRBV5-1 and TRBJ1-4; unclear D gene. Germline V gene sequence: CDR1 SGHRS, CDR2 YFSETQ. This CDR3 is 13 amino acids long. V was clipped by 4 bases and J by 4 bases, with 8 bases between them. The full variable domain, completed using reference TRBV5-1 and TRBJ1-4, is KAGVTQTPRYLIKTRGQQVTLSCSPISGHRSVSWYQQTPGQGLQFLFEYFSETQRNKGNFPGRFSGRQFSNSRSEMNVSTLELGDSALYLCASSESFNEKLFFGSGTQLSVL.

Details on this clone: Germline and junction disagree at one end, which may indicate a read error. This chain uses TRBV2 with TRBJ2-3; 8 bases map to TRBD2. The length of the CDR3 is 19 residues. Per the germline V gene, CDR1 is SNHLY and CDR2 is FYNNEI. The CDR3 reads CAGSTQRGRHGSNTDTQYF. The DNA of the CDR3 is TGTGCCGGCAGCACCCAGCGGGGGAGACATGGCTCTAACACAGATACGCAGTATTTT.

This clone was found a few times. The sample contains more than one DNA sequence encoding this CDR3. This chain links TRBV7-6 with TRBJ1-3; D remains unclear. Trimming left V 5 bases short and J 0 bases short, with 5 bases between. Germline V gives CDR1 SGHVS, CDR2 FNYEAQ. The CDR3 has 13 residues. The DNA of the CDR3 is TGTGCCAGCAGCCCGAGCTCTGGAAACACCATATATTTT. Protein product: CASSPSSGNTIYF.

The gene calls are TRBV15 and TRBJ2-5; D gene unclear. V shed 1 base and J shed 0 bases, with 9 bases lying between them. The CDR3 totals 15 residues. Per germline, CDR1 LNHNV and CDR2 YYDKDF (reference sequence). The CDR3 spells CATSRVIGDQETQYF. CDR3 nucleotide sequence: TGTGCCACCAGCAGAGTAATAGGAGACCAAGAGACCCAGTACTTC.

In its sample, this clone was seen once. The chain uses TRBV7-2 and TRBJ1-4; D ambiguous. The CDR3 extends over 15 amino acids. Germline V gene lookup returns CDR1 SGHTA and CDR2 FQGNSA. Trimming left V 0 bases short and J 6 bases short, with 11 bases between. CDR3 residues: CASSLAGLGDEKLFF. The DNA of the CDR3 is TGTGCCAGCAGCTTAGCGGGTCTCGGGGATGAAAAACTGTTTTTT.

This clone was picked up one time. This sample also contains other DNA sequences that code for the same CDR3. V is TRBV5-4 and J is TRBJ1-6, with 8 bases aligning to TRBD1. Trimming took 0 bases from V and 9 from J; bases not matched to a gene: 11. The CDR3 totals 17 residues. CDR1 SGHNT and CDR2 YYREEE come from the germline V gene (reference sequence). The CDR3 DNA sequence: TGTGCCAGCAGCTTGGCGGCAGGGGGCGGCGAACCTTCACCCCTCCACTTT. This sequence encodes CASSLAAGGGEPSPLHF.

CDR3 sequence: CAISEALATSTDTQYF. The CDR3 nucleotides read TGTGCCATCAGTGAGGCGCTAGCGACTAGCACAGATACGCAGTATTTT. V gene TRBV10-3 combines with J gene TRBJ2-3; maybe TRBD2 (6 bases). The germline V gene has CDR1 ENHRY and CDR2 SYGVKD. CDR3 length: 16 amino acids. Deletions cut 2 bases from V and 0 bases from J, with 12 bases between.

CDR3 protein: CATSRDILSNTEAFF. The CDR3 DNA follows: TGTGCCACCAGCAGAGATATTTTGTCGAACACTGAAGCTTTCTTT. The chain employs TRBV15 and TRBJ1-1; D not resolved. V was clipped by 0 bases and J by 1 base, with 9 bases between them. Germline loops: CDR1 LNHNV, CDR2 YYDKDF (reference sequence). The CDR3 runs 15 residues. The full variable domain, in which reference TRBV15 and TRBJ1-1 provide the parts outside the CDR3, is DAMVIQNPRYQVTQFGKPVTLSCSQTLNHNVMYWYQQKSSQAPKLLFHYYDKDFNNEADTPDNFQSRRPNTSFCFLDIRSPGLGDTAMYLCATSRDILSNTEAFFGQGTRLTVV.

This chain uses TRBV7-8 with TRBJ1-2; a possible D gene is TRBD1 (6 bases). Germline V gene data show CDR1 as SGHVS and CDR2 as FQNEAQ. Trimming took 1 base from V and 7 from J, leaving 16 bases between them. The CDR3 has 15 residues. DNA for the CDR3: TGTGCCAGCAGCTTAGGCAACAGGGTGTCCGGTGGCTACACCTTC. It translates to CASSLGNRVSGGYTF.

This clone was observed a few times. The chain links TRBV18 to TRBJ1-2; TRBD1 matches at 9 bases. V shed 6 bases, J shed 6 bases, and the junction held 8 bases outside the gene matches. The CDR3 runs 14 residues. Germline V gene data show CDR1 as KGHSH and CDR2 as LQKENI. The CDR3 sequence: CASSSNRGLNGYTF. The CDR3 DNA is TGTGCCAGCTCGTCGAACAGGGGGCTGAATGGCTACACCTTC.

The V call is TRBV19, the J call TRBJ2-6; 8 bases match TRBD1. Per germline, CDR1 LNHDA and CDR2 SQIVND (reference sequence). Trimming at V came to 1 base and at J to 4 bases, leaving 9 bases not matched to a gene. The CDR3 loop spans 18 amino acids. The CDR3 nucleotides are TGTGCCAGTAGTATAGTCCCAGGGGGCGCGTACGGGGCCAACGTCCTGACTTTC. This translates into CASSIVPGGAYGANVLTF. The entire variable domain, with the rest obtained from reference TRBV19 and TRBJ2-6, is as follows: DGGITQSPKYLFRKEGQNVTLSCEQNLNHDAMYWYRQDPGQGLRLIYYSQIVNDFQKGDIAEGYSVSREKKESFPLTVTSAQKNPTAFYLCASSIVPGGAYGANVLTFGAGSRLTVL.

This clone was observed a single time. The V and J genes are TRBV5-1 and TRBJ2-3, with 8 nucleotides matching TRBD2. Germline V CDR1 and CDR2: SGHRS, YFSETQ. The CDR3 length is 15 residues. V was clipped by 4 bases and J by 5 bases; unmatched bases: 9. CDR3: CASSPSTGGQDTQYF. Written as DNA, the CDR3 is TGCGCCAGCAGCCCTTCGACGGGGGGGCAAGATACGCAGTATTTT. Full variable domain (outside the CDR3, taken from reference TRBV5-1 and TRBJ2-3): KAGVTQTPRYLIKTRGQQVTLSCSPISGHRSVSWYQQTPGQGLQFLFEYFSETQRNKGNFPGRFSGRQFSNSRSEMNVSTLELGDSALYLCASSPSTGGQDTQYFGPGTRLTVL.

The chain is built from TRBV27 and TRBJ2-2; 11 bases are a match to TRBD1. The CDR3 totals 18 residues. The V segment lost 5 bases and the J segment 0 bases; nucleotides outside the gene matches: 8. Germline CDR1 is MNHEY and CDR2 is SMNVEV (reference sequence). Written as DNA, the CDR3 is TGTGCCAGCAGTCCTCGGACAGGGGGCTGGACGAACACCGGGGAGCTGTTTTTT. Translating it yields CASSPRTGGWTNTGELFF.

The chain is built from TRBV9 and TRBJ2-6; perhaps TRBD1 as D (6 bases). The germline V gene has CDR1 SGDLS and CDR2 YYNGEE. The CDR3 extends over 15 amino acids. Deletions cut 0 bases from V and 4 bases from J, with 8 bases between. The CDR3 loop reads CASSVGGQGANVLTF. The CDR3 nucleotides are TGTGCCAGCAGCGTAGGGGGGCAAGGGGCCAACGTCCTGACTTTC.